This T cell receptor (beta chain) was identified in a study of T-cell reconstitution after alpha-beta-depleted transplantation in children (dated by TCRdb to 2016 to 2017). About the investigation overall: The study quantitatively tracked T-cell immune reconstitution after TCRalphabeta/CD19-depleted allogeneic hematopoietic cell transplantation in children using TCR repertoire profiling. Study-level results and caveats: In some patients, the high TCRbeta diversity seen at day 60 was put down to recipient T cells and intrathymic progenitors that had survived conditioning. The apparently early alphabetaT-cell count recovery about two months after transplant was reportedly dependent on only several hundred rapidly expanded clones derived from non-depleted graft cells. Over the following months the frequencies of hyperexpanded clones went down, and after one year T-cell counts and TCRbeta diversity were mostly credited to newly produced T cells.

Library prep was done by PCR. Sequenced using an Illumina HiSeq 2500. TCR library preparation used molecular barcoding, with unique molecular identifiers applied to normalize quantification of the TCRbeta repertoire. Clones were called with MiXCR by TCRdb after fastp trimmed the public reads at Q25, and only in-frame beta chains were retained. Entries are consolidated by CDR3 protein sequence, retaining the most common genes and DNA. This sample holds hundreds of thousands of distinct CDR3 sequences; approximately 15% were observed only once. The ten top clones hold around 45% of the sample. V sheds 0 bases and J sheds 4 bases, leaving 16 bases between their ends. CDR1 SGHRS and CDR2 YFSETQ were looked up in the germline V gene. Inclusive of the bounding cysteine and phenylalanine, the CDR3 is 16 residues long. This entry keeps only the CDR3 DNA: 48 bases, framed from base 1. Read against the paper, the sample's treatment or condition label means: allogeneic hematopoietic cell transplantation with graft depleted of TCRalphabeta T cells and CD19 B cells. The transplant recipients were children given TCRalphabeta/CD19-depleted allogeneic hematopoietic cell grafts.

Of note for this clonotype: Its binding antigen is unknown. No base qualities exist here, and no much larger clone lies one base off it.

The source material was PBMCs, mostly from graft donor cells, sampled 360 days after TCRalphabeta/CD19-depleted stem cell transplant. The V gene is TRBV5-1 and the J gene is TRBJ2-5, with a tentative D call of TRBD1 or TRBD2, each matching 5 bases. This sequence was found in a male patient aged 2-9 years who had a stem cell transplant for acute lymphoblastic leukemia, so the T cells may come from the graft donor. CDR3 sequence: CASSLGPEGPGETQYF. The DNA sequence is as follows: TGCGCCAGCAGCTTGGGACCCGAGGGGCCGGGAGAGACCCAGTACTTC.